The 19 T cell receptor beta chains below all came from one sample that was sequenced in a study of neurological immune-mediated disorders. From the 5' RACE reads, TCRdb called clonotypes with MiXCR, one entry per CDR3 protein. The sample carries about 43,000 distinct CDR3 sequences, about 12% recorded once. Sample: PBMCs. The receptor source for this set is a female donor in good health.

This clonotype was counted ten times or more. CDR3 sequence: CASSAGTSLNEQYF. The CDR3 coding sequence is TGCGCCAGCAGCGCCGGGACTAGCTTAAACGAGCAGTACTTC. V and J are TRBV10-2 and TRBJ2-7; 9 bases fit TRBD2. This CDR3 contains 14 residues. Germline V gene sequence: CDR1 WSHSY, CDR2 SAAADI. V lost 6 bases to trimming and J lost 5 bases; unmatched junction nucleotides: 8.

Ten or more counts support this clonotype. J is TRBJ1-2 and V is TRBV5-5; 10 nucleotides align to TRBD1. Germline V gene lookup returns CDR1 SGHKS and CDR2 YYEKEE (reference sequence). This CDR3 region has 14 residues. The J segment lost 8 bases and the V segment lost 4 bases, leaving 8 bases of the junction unmatched. CDR3 in DNA: TGTGCCAGCAGCCCCGGGACAGGGGTCGGGGGCTACACCTTC. This codes for CASSPGTGVGGYTF.

This clonotype came up many times. The J gene is TRBJ1-2, the V gene TRBV27, with D hard to call. V was clipped by 4 bases and J by 8 bases, with 14 bases between them. The germline gives CDR1 MNHEY, CDR2 SMNVEV (reference sequence). This CDR3 contains 13 residues. The CDR3 DNA reads as TGTGCCAGCAGTTCCCAGGACTGGCGAGGCTACACCTTC. Translation gives CASSSQDWRGYTF.

On this clonotype: A much larger clonotype is one base distant, so this may be a read error. The V gene is TRBV12-3 or TRBV12-4, the J gene TRBJ1-1; no definite D call. This CDR3 contains 13 residues. The V end was cut by 7 bases, the J end by 4 bases, with 13 bases between. CDR3 loop: CASKPTGSTEAFF. The CDR3 DNA reads TGTGCCAGCAAGCCTACGGGGAGCACTGAAGCTTTCTTT.

The chain recombines TRBV30 with TRBJ1-5; D not certain. From germline, CDR1 is GTSNPN and CDR2 SVGIG (reference sequence). The CDR3 spans 12 residues. Trimming left V 0 bases short and J 6 bases short, with 6 bases between. The CDR3 nucleotides read TGTGCCTGGAGTGTACGGGGTCAGCCCCAGCATTTT. Translating it yields CAWSVRGQPQHF.

This clonotype rates as medium-sized (0.01 to 0.1%). J is TRBJ2-1 and V is TRBV6-5; TRBD2 agrees at 10 bases. Germline V gene lookup returns CDR1 MNHEY and CDR2 SVGAGI. V shed 6 bases and J 0 bases; nucleotides not matched to a gene: 5. The CDR3 sequence is 16 residues long. The CDR3 sequence is CASRGTSASSYNEQFF. CDR3 nucleotides: TGTGCCAGCAGAGGGACTAGCGCGAGCTCCTACAATGAGCAGTTCTTC.

Ten or more counts support this clonotype. This rearrangement joins TRBV18 to TRBJ1-6; D is possibly TRBD1 (5 bases). Germline V gives CDR1 KGHSH, CDR2 LQKENI. Trimming pared 3 bases from V and 7 bases from J, leaving 13 bases between. The CDR3 extends over 15 amino acids. CDR3 in DNA: TGTGCCAGCTCACCCCGGACCAGACAGAATTCACCCCTCCACTTT. It codes for CASSPRTRQNSPLHF.

There are many counts of this clonotype. This chain connects TRBV9 to TRBJ1-1; possibly TRBD1 for D (5 bases). The CDR3 is 14 amino acids. V lost 3 bases and J 8 bases, leaving 17 bases between the germline ends. Looked up from germline, CDR1 is SGDLS and CDR2 is YYNGEE. DNA for the CDR3: TGTGCCAGCAGCGAACTAAGGGACGGACTAGAAGCTTTCTTT. This translates into CASSELRDGLEAFF. The complete variable domain, with remaining parts taken from reference TRBV9 and TRBJ1-1, reads DSGVTQTPKHLITATGQRVTLRCSPRSGDLSVYWYQQSLDQGLQFLIQYYNGEERAKGNILERFSAQQFPDLHSELNLSSLELGDSALYFCASSELRDGLEAFFGQGTRLTVV.

This clonotype has ten or more counts. This sequence joins TRBV6-5 and TRBJ1-5, with D hard to call. Trimming took 3 bases from V and 7 from J, leaving 10 bases between them. The CDR3 is made up of 13 amino acids. Germline CDR1 MNHEY, CDR2 SVGAGI. The CDR3 DNA reads TGTGCCAGCAGTTATGATGGACGGCAGCCCCAGCATTTT. Translated: CASSYDGRQPQHF.

This clonotype was seen ten or more times. The chain uses TRBV20-1 and TRBJ2-2; D is perhaps TRBD2 (5 bases). Germline V gene lookup returns CDR1 DFQATT and CDR2 SNEGSKA (reference sequence). CDR3 length: 16 residues. V gave up 6 bases and J gave up 1 base, with 18 bases separating them. CDR3 DNA sequence: TGCAGTGCCCTTCGGCTAGGGCGGGTGAACACCGGGGAGCTGTTTTTT. This encodes CSALRLGRVNTGELFF.

This clonotype was detected many times. The chain links TRBV29-1 to TRBJ2-3; 11 bases line up with TRBD2. V trimming: 4 bases; J trimming: 5 bases; junction bases outside the gene matches: 14. This CDR3 spans 17 amino acids. Germline CDR1 is SQVTM and CDR2 is ANQGSEA. The CDR3 loop is CSVGPRVSGRGGDTQYF. The CDR3 nucleotides are TGCAGCGTTGGCCCTAGAGTTAGCGGGAGGGGAGGAGATACGCAGTATTTT.

This clonotype was recorded at least ten times. This sequence joins TRBV9 and TRBJ1-1, with 7 nucleotides matching TRBD1. Germline CDR1 reads SGDLS; CDR2 reads YYNGEE. V shed 0 bases, J shed 2 bases, and the junction held 1 base outside the gene matches. This CDR3 has 14 residues. The CDR3 DNA sequence: TGTGCCAGCAGCGTAGGACAGGGTAACACTGAAGCTTTCTTT. It codes for CASSVGQGNTEAFF.

This clonotype showed up many times. V and J are TRBV20-1 and TRBJ2-2, with TRBD2 as a possible D gene (6 bases). Germline CDR1 DFQATT, CDR2 SNEGSKA (reference sequence). V gave up 5 bases and J gave up 1 base, with 17 bases separating them. The CDR3 sequence is 16 residues long. The CDR3 DNA reads as TGCAGTGCTCTCCCGGGGAGGCCGAAGAACACCGGGGAGCTGTTTTTT. It specifies CSALPGRPKNTGELFF.

This clonotype was seen ten or more times. The gene calls are TRBV5-1 and TRBJ1-4; 7 bases line up with TRBD1. The CDR3 consists of 15 residues. V lost 4 bases, J lost 7 bases, and 10 bases stayed unmatched. CDR1 is SGHRS, CDR2 YFSETQ, per germline. CDR3 sequence (DNA): TGCGCCAGCAGCCGGGAGACAGGGAGAGGTGAAAAACTGTTTTTT. Translating gives CASSRETGRGEKLFF.

This clonotype was picked up many times. The chain uses TRBV13 and TRBJ1-6; perhaps TRBD1 as D (5 bases). The CDR3 extends over 13 amino acids. Germline CDR1 is PRHDT and CDR2 is FYEKMQ (reference sequence). V was cut by 5 bases and J by 5 bases, with 7 bases left in between. DNA of the CDR3: TGTGCCAGCAGCCCAGGGAATAATTCACCCCTCCACTTT. Translating gives CASSPGNNSPLHF.

This clonotype was seen at least ten times. V is TRBV7-9 and J is TRBJ2-2; the D gene is possibly TRBD1 (6 bases). Per germline, CDR1 SEHNR and CDR2 FQNEAQ (reference sequence). The CDR3 sequence is 15 residues long. Trimming cost V 3 bases and J 6 bases, with 14 bases left between them. This chain's CDR3 is CASSFLQGSSGELFF. CDR3 bases: TGTGCCAGCAGCTTCCTACAGGGTTCCTCCGGGGAGCTGTTTTTT.

Ten or more counts support this clonotype. The rearrangement links TRBV6-1 to TRBJ2-5; D unclear. Looked up from germline, CDR1 is MNHNS and CDR2 is SASEGT. Trimming shortened V by 5 bases and J by 5 bases, and 9 bases separated the two germline ends. CDR3 length equals 12 residues. In nucleotides, the CDR3 is TGTGCCAGCAGTCCCACACGGGAGACCCAGTACTTC. Translation gives CASSPTRETQYF.

Note on this clonotype: A much larger clone sits a single nucleotide away, making a read error possible. CDR3 loop: CSALNRVCTEAFF. The CDR3 nucleotides are TGCAGTGCTTTGAACAGGGTTTGCACTGAAGCCTTCTTT. V usage is TRBV20-1 and J usage is TRBJ1-1, with D possibly being TRBD1 (6 bases). Germline CDR1 and CDR2: DFQATT and SNEGSKA (reference sequence). The CDR3 is 13 residues long.

This clonotype was found many times. The chain employs TRBV5-1 and TRBJ1-5; no firm D call. The V gene lost 5 bases and the J gene lost 1 base, with 10 bases spanning the gap. Germline CDR1 SGHRS, CDR2 YFSETQ. The CDR3 runs to 14 residues. The CDR3 DNA reads TGCGCCAGCAGTAGTGGGGAGAGCAATCAGCCCCAGCATTTT. It specifies CASSSGESNQPQHF. Full variable domain (missing parts from reference TRBV5-1 and TRBJ1-5): KAGVTQTPRYLIKTRGQQVTLSCSPISGHRSVSWYQQTPGQGLQFLFEYFSETQRNKGNFPGRFSGRQFSNSRSEMNVSTLELGDSALYLCASSSGESNQPQHFGDGTRLSIL.